In its sample, the clone carrying this T cell receptor (beta chain) is medium-sized (0.01 to 0.1%). These data come from a study of read filtering for tumor transcriptome and immune sequencing. CDR1 is SGDLS, CDR2 YYNGEE, per germline. V shed 0 bases and J 8 bases; nucleotides not matched to a gene: 8. This CDR3 spans 16 amino acids. Molecular barcoded adaptors covering alpha/delta and beta/gamma chains were used on 400 to 450 ng RNA. TCRdb redid the calling of the reads with MiXCR, one entry per CDR3 protein. This table has around 65,000 distinct CDR3 sequences, roughly 19% appearing once. The specimen sequenced was a population of CD138-negative cells sorted from bone marrow. The chain employs TRBV9 and TRBJ2-1; 10 nucleotides match TRBD2. The sequence derives from a donor aged 40 or older with multiple myeloma. The CDR3 nucleotides read TGTGCCAGCAGCGTAGGTGTTAGCGGGGGGATCGATGAGCAGTTCTTC. Protein sequence: CASSVGVSGGIDEQFF.